Following are 29 T cell receptor beta chains from one sample sequenced in a study of technical replicates of blood from several donors. TCRdb's table, derived via immunoSEQ multiplex PCR, lists solely in-frame clones and lacks some. Among some 60,000 clones listed, around 87% were seen once. Sequencing used PBMCs. These receptors were obtained from a human donor in good health. Some clones in this sample may be carry-over from other donors' samples.

This clone was observed many times. The chain employs TRBV4-3 and TRBJ1-1, with D possibly being TRBD1 (5 bases). Trimming removed 0 bases at V and 8 bases at J, with 13 bases between. The germline CDR1 and CDR2 sequences are LGHNA and YSLEER. This CDR3 comprises 14 residues. In DNA form, the CDR3 reads TGCGCCAGCAGCCAAGAAAGCAGGAGGGGAGAAGCTTTCTTT. Translation: CASSQESRRGEAFF.

This chain connects TRBV6-6 to TRBJ2-7; the match to TRBD2 covers 11 bases. CDR1 is MNHNY, CDR2 SVGAGI, per germline (reference sequence). The junction had 6 bases not matched to a gene; V was cut back by 7 bases and J by 1 base. This CDR3 has 15 residues. The CDR3 loop is CASTQGTSGSYEQYF. CDR3 sequence (DNA): TGTGCCAGCACCCAAGGGACTAGCGGTTCCTACGAGCAGTACTTC.

The chain recombines TRBV4-3 with TRBJ1-2; no reliable D call. CDR1 and CDR2 from the germline V gene are LGHNA and YSLEER. The CDR3 covers 15 residues. V was cut by 1 base and J by 1 base, with 10 bases left in between. The CDR3 sequence: CASSQGTVDNYGYTF. The DNA of the CDR3 is TGCGCCAGCAGCCAAGGGACTGTTGATAACTATGGCTACACCTTC.

V usage is TRBV5-1 and J usage is TRBJ2-7; 9 nucleotides align to TRBD1. Trimming at V came to 5 bases and at J to 2 bases, leaving 14 bases not matched to a gene. This CDR3 contains 17 residues. Germline CDR1 reads SGHRS; CDR2 reads YFSETQ. The CDR3: CASRSLPGQGLAYEQYF. CDR3 DNA: TGCGCCAGCAGGTCACTACCGGGACAGGGTTTGGCCTACGAGCAGTACTTC.

The J gene is TRBJ2-5, the V gene TRBV7-8, with 11 bases identical to TRBD2. The CDR3 consists of 16 residues. Losses at the gene ends were 0 bases for V and 1 base for J; bases not matched to a gene: 1. Germline CDR1 is SGHVS and CDR2 is FQNEAQ. CDR3 in DNA: TGTGCCAGCAGCTTAGCGCTAGCGGGGGGCCAAGAGACCCAGTACTTC. This translates into CASSLALAGGQETQYF.

The chain recombines TRBV4-3 with TRBJ2-3; 8 bases fit TRBD2. Germline V lookup: CDR1 LGHNA, CDR2 YSLEER. This CDR3 contains 15 residues. V shed 4 bases and J 5 bases; nucleotides not matched to a gene: 8. The CDR3: CASSLTGGTGDTQYF. CDR3 sequence (DNA): TGCGCCAGCAGCCTGACGGGGGGGACGGGAGATACGCAGTATTTT.

The CDR3 loop is CASSPGTGQETQYF. The CDR3 DNA is TGTGCCAGCAGTCCCGGAACAGGGCAGGAGACCCAGTACTTC. The chain employs TRBV6-5 and TRBJ2-5, with D tentatively TRBD1 (6 bases). The CDR3 runs to 14 residues. CDR1 is MNHEY and CDR2 is SVGAGI in the germline V gene. V shed 5 bases and J shed 5 bases, with 15 bases lying between them.

CDR3: CAWSGLDRETQYF. The CDR3 region has the DNA TGTGCCTGGAGTGGACTAGACCGGGAGACCCAGTACTTC. The chain uses TRBV30 and TRBJ2-5; tentative D call: TRBD2 (6 bases). Trimming left V 1 base short and J 5 bases short, with 11 bases between. In germline, CDR1 is GTSNPN, CDR2 SVGIG (reference sequence). This CDR3 is built from 13 residues.

CDR3 in amino acids: CASSYGTRAGEQYF. CDR3 sequence (DNA): TGTGCCAGCAGTTATGGGACCCGAGCGGGGGAGCAGTACTTC. The chain couples TRBV6-5 to TRBJ2-7; 7 bases match TRBD2. V shed 3 bases, J shed 7 bases, and the junction held 9 bases outside the gene matches. The CDR3 has 14 amino acids. Germline CDR1 is MNHEY and CDR2 is SVGAGI.

This clone was detected only once. CDR3 amino acids: CASSRPGSGEKLFF. The CDR3 coding sequence is TGTGCCAGTAGTAGGCCGGGGTCGGGTGAAAAACTGTTTTTT. This chain uses TRBV19 with TRBJ1-4; no reliable D call. V lost 4 bases to trimming and J lost 7 bases, with 13 bases between them. CDR1 LNHDA and CDR2 SQIVND come from the germline V gene (reference sequence). CDR3 length: 14 amino acids.

The chain has TRBV7-9 and TRBJ2-3, with 9 bases identical to TRBD2. After removal of 5 bases from V and 4 bases from J, the junction contained 4 bases not matched to a gene. Germline V gene data show CDR1 as SEHNR and CDR2 as FQNEAQ (reference sequence). The CDR3 is 14 amino acids. CDR3 protein: CASSPSGNPDTQYF. CDR3 nucleotides: TGTGCCAGCAGCCCTAGCGGGAATCCAGATACGCAGTATTTT.

The chain employs TRBV7-2 and TRBJ1-1; D perhaps matches TRBD1 (6 bases). The length of the CDR3 is 13 residues. The germline V gene encodes CDR1 SGHTA and CDR2 FQGNSA. Trimming took off 6 bases at V and 2 bases at J, with 10 bases between the two ends. CDR3: CASREQGNTEAFF. CDR3 DNA sequence: TGTGCCAGCAGGGAACAGGGAAACACTGAAGCTTTCTTT.

In its sample, this clone was seen once. The V gene is TRBV12-5, the J gene TRBJ1-5; TRBD1 aligns across 9 bases. Losses at the gene ends were 1 base for V and 4 bases for J; bases not matched to a gene: 2. The germline V gene encodes CDR1 LGHNT and CDR2 FRNRAP. The CDR3 consists of 15 residues. The CDR3 DNA sequence: TGTGCTAGTGGTTTGGATGGGACAGGGAATCAGCCCCAGCATTTT. It yields the protein CASGLDGTGNQPQHF.

CDR3: CANLMGPGVGSPLHF. The CDR3 coding sequence is TGTGCCAACCTGATGGGACCGGGGGTGGGTTCACCCCTCCACTTT. The V call is TRBV2, the J call TRBJ1-6; D may be TRBD1 (5 bases). Germline V CDR1 and CDR2: SNHLY, FYNNEI. Trimming stripped 10 bases from V and 9 bases from J, with 22 bases between. The CDR3 extends over 15 amino acids.

The V gene is TRBV7-2, the J gene TRBJ2-7, with 7 bases identical to TRBD1. The trim removed 4 bases at V and 3 bases at J, leaving 6 bases unmatched. The CDR3 is made up of 14 amino acids. The germline V gene has CDR1 SGHTA and CDR2 FQGNSA. The CDR3 here is CASSSPDRSYEQYF. Here the CDR3 DNA reads TGTGCCAGCAGCTCACCGGACAGGAGCTACGAGCAGTACTTC. The full variable domain, with the rest looked up from reference TRBV7-2 and TRBJ2-7, is GAGVSQSPSNKVTEKGKDVELRCDPISGHTALYWYRQSLGQGLEFLIYFQGNSAPDKSGLPSDRFSAERTGGSVSTLTIQRTQQEDSAVYLCASSSPDRSYEQYFGPGTRLTVT.

V is TRBV9 and J is TRBJ2-1; unclear D gene. Germline V CDR1 and CDR2: SGDLS, YYNGEE. CDR3 size: 15 residues. V lost 0 bases to trimming and J lost 2 bases, with 9 bases between them. Written as DNA, the CDR3 is TGTGCCAGCAGCGTAGCTCAGGTCCCCTACAATGAGCAGTTCTTC. Its translation: CASSVAQVPYNEQFF.

The genes are TRBV5-6 and TRBJ1-6, with D tentatively TRBD1 (5 bases). V dropped 1 base and J dropped 8 bases, with 16 bases sitting between them. From germline, CDR1 is SGHDT and CDR2 YYEEEE. CDR3 size: 16 residues. CDR3 region: CASSLRTGTGDSPLHF. The CDR3 nucleotides are TGTGCCAGCAGCTTGCGAACAGGCACGGGGGATTCACCCCTCCACTTT.

This clone was observed a handful of times. This chain joins TRBV19 and TRBJ1-3, with 7 bases matching TRBD1. The CDR3 loop spans 17 amino acids. Germline CDR1 LNHDA, CDR2 SQIVND (reference sequence). V trimming: 1 base; J trimming: 0 bases; junction bases outside the gene matches: 6. CDR3 DNA: TGTGCCAGTAGTATAGGTCGGGACAGCAACTCTGGAAACACCATATATTTT. Protein product: CASSIGRDSNSGNTIYF.

The rearrangement joins TRBV10-3 to TRBJ2-3, with 7 positions matching TRBD2. Germline CDR1 and CDR2: ENHRY and SYGVKD. J gave up 7 bases and V 3 bases, and 13 bases lay outside the gene matches. The CDR3 is 16 amino acids. As DNA, the CDR3 is TGTGCCATCAGTGATCCAGGGCGGGAGTACCTCCATACGCAGTATTTT. The encoded protein is CAISDPGREYLHTQYF.

The V call is TRBV11-2, the J call TRBJ2-5, with 8 bases aligning to TRBD2. The ends lost 6 bases at V and 5 bases at J; junction bases unmatched: 2. The length of the CDR3 is 12 residues. Germline values: CDR1 SGHAT, CDR2 FQNNGV. CDR3 amino acids: CASRPGGETQYF. CDR3 sequence (DNA): TGTGCCAGCAGACCGGGGGGGGAGACCCAGTACTTC.

The chain is built from TRBV7-3 and TRBJ2-2, with TRBD2 matching 10 bases. Germline-derived CDR1 and CDR2 are SGHTA and FQGTGA. V lost 5 bases to trimming and J lost 6 bases; unmatched junction nucleotides: 6. CDR3 length: 15 amino acids. The CDR3 is CASSRSGGAAGELFF. The CDR3, as DNA: TGTGCCAGCAGCCGCAGCGGGGGGGCCGCCGGGGAGCTGTTTTTT.

The chain links TRBV6-1 to TRBJ1-2; no clear D gene. Germline V gene lookup returns CDR1 MNHNS and CDR2 SASEGT. V gave up 3 bases and J gave up 3 bases, with 17 bases separating them. This CDR3 has 16 residues. The CDR3 DNA follows: TGTGCCAGCAGTGACAGCAAGCCCGGGGTGGACTATGGCTACACCTTC. Translated, it gives CASSDSKPGVDYGYTF.

This chain joins TRBV14 and TRBJ2-1, with TRBD2 matching 10 bases. CDR1 SGHDN and CDR2 FVKESK come from the germline V gene. The trim removed 4 bases at V and 6 bases at J, leaving 9 bases unmatched. The CDR3 totals 16 residues. The CDR3 sequence is CASSPRGSGGGNEQFF. CDR3 bases: TGTGCCAGCAGCCCCCGTGGGAGCGGGGGGGGCAATGAGCAGTTCTTC.

This chain links TRBV19 with TRBJ2-7, with 7 bases aligning to TRBD2. The CDR3 spans 13 residues. V was clipped by 3 bases and J by 5 bases; unmatched bases: 4. The germline CDR1 and CDR2 sequences are LNHDA and SQIVND (reference sequence). CDR3 residues: CASSIREGNEQYF. The CDR3 nucleotides read TGTGCCAGTAGTATTAGGGAGGGCAACGAGCAGTACTTC. The full variable domain, its missing parts supplied by reference TRBV19 and TRBJ2-7, is DGGITQSPKYLFRKEGQNVTLSCEQNLNHDAMYWYRQDPGQGLRLIYYSQIVNDFQKGDIAEGYSVSREKKESFPLTVTSAQKNPTAFYLCASSIREGNEQYFGPGTRLTVT.

The V call is TRBV7-3, the J call TRBJ2-3; 11 positions agree with TRBD2. The CDR3 spans 15 residues. Germline CDR1 is SGHTA and CDR2 is FQGTGA. V lost 5 bases to trimming and J lost 7 bases; unmatched junction nucleotides: 8. CDR3 residues: CASSVGTSGTYTQYF. The CDR3 DNA sequence: TGTGCCAGCAGCGTCGGGACTAGCGGCACGTATACGCAGTATTTT.

The gene calls are TRBV5-6 and TRBJ2-1; D might be TRBD1 (7 bases). CDR3 length: 17 amino acids. The V end was cut by 3 bases, the J end by 7 bases, with 23 bases between. Germline assignment: CDR1 SGHDT and CDR2 YYEEEE. The DNA for the CDR3 is TGTGCCAGCAGCTCCACGAAAAGAGGCAGGGGGGTAAATGAGCAGTTCTTC. It specifies CASSSTKRGRGVNEQFF.

This clone came up once. The chain recombines TRBV7-8 with TRBJ1-2; D may be TRBD1 (5 bases). V was cut by 11 bases and J by 3 bases, with 16 bases left in between. The CDR3 sequence is 13 residues long. Germline assignment: CDR1 SGHVS and CDR2 FQNEAQ. This CDR3 reads CACKSGGDYGYTF. The CDR3, as DNA: TGTGCCTGCAAAAGCGGGGGGGACTATGGCTACACCTTC.

This chain joins TRBV15 and TRBJ2-7, with 7 bases aligning to TRBD1. Germline loops: CDR1 LNHNV, CDR2 YYDKDF (reference sequence). Losses at the gene ends were 5 bases for V and 1 base for J; bases not matched to a gene: 2. The CDR3 consists of 13 residues. The DNA of the CDR3 is TGTGCCACCAGCCCCAGGGGGTCCTACGAGCAGTACTTC. Translating gives CATSPRGSYEQYF.

There are a few counts of this clone. This may arise from a read error, as a much more abundant clone is one base away. The identical CDR3 is also encoded by other nucleotide sequences in the sample. The chain recombines TRBV19 with TRBJ1-1; D is perhaps TRBD1 (5 bases). There are 13 residues in the CDR3. Germline V gene data show CDR1 as LNHDA and CDR2 as SQIVND (reference sequence). V dropped 3 bases and J dropped 4 bases, with 9 bases sitting between them. CDR3 in amino acids: CASSIGGGTEAFF. The CDR3 region has the DNA TGTGCCAGTAGTATTGGGGGAGGCACTGAAGCTTTCTTT. The complete variable domain, with remaining parts taken from reference TRBV19 and TRBJ1-1, reads DGGITQSPKYLFRKEGQNVTLSCEQNLNHDAMYWYRQDPGQGLRLIYYSQIVNDFQKGDIAEGYSVSREKKESFPLTVTSAQKNPTAFYLCASSIGGGTEAFFGQGTRLTVV.